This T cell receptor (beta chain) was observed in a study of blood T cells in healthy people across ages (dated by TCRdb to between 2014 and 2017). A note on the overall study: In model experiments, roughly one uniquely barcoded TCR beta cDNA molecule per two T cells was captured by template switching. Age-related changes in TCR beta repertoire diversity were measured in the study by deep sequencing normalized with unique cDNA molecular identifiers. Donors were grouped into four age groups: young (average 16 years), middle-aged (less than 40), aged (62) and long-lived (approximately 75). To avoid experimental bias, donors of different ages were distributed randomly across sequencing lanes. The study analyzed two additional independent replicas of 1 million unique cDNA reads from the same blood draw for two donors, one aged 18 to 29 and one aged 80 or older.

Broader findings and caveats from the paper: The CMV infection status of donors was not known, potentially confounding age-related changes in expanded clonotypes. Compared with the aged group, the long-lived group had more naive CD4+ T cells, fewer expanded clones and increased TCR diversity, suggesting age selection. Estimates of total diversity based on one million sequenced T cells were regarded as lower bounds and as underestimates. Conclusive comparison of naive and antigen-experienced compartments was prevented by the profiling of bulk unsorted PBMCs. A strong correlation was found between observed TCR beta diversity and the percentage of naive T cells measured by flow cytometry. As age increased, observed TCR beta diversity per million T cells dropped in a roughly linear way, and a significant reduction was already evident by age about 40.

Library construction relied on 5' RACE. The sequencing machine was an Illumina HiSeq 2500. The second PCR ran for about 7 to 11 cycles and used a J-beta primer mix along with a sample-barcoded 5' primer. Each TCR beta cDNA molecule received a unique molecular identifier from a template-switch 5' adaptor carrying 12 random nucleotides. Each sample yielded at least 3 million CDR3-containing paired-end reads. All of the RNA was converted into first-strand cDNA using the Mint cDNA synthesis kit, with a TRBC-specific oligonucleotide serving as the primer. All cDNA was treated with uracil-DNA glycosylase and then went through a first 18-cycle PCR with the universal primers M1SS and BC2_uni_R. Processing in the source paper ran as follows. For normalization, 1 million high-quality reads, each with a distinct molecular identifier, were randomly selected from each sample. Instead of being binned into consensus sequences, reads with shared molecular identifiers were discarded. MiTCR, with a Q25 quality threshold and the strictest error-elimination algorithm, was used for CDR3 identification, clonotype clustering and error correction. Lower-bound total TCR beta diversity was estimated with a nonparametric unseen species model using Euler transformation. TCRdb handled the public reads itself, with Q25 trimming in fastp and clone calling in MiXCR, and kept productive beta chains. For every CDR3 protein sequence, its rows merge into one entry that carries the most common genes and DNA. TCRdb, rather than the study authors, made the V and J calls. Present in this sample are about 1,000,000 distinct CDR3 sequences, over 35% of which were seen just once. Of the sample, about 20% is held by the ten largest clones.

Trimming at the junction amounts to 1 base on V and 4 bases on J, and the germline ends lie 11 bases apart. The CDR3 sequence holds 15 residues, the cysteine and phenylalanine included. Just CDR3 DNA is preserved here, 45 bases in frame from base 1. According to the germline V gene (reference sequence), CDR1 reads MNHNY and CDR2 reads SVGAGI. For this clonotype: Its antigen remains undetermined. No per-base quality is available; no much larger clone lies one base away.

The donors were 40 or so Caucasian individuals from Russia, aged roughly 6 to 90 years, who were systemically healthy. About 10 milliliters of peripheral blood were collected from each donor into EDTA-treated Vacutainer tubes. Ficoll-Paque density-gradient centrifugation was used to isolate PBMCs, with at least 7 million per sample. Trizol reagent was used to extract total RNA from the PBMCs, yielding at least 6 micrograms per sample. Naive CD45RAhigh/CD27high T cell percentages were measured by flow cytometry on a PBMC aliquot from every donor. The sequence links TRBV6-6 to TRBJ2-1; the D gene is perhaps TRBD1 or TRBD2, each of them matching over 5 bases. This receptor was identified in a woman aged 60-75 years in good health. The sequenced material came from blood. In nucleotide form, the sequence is TGTGCCAGCAGTTACTTCCTTGAGGGGTACAATGAGCAGTTCTTC. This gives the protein CASSYFLEGYNEQFF.